The 7 T cell receptor beta chains in this list originate from one sample, sequenced in a study of PD-1 blockade in classical Hodgkin lymphoma (dated by TCRdb to 2020 to 2022). The time point label here, explained by the study, means: cycle 4 day 1 (C4D1), after 6 weeks of nivolumab. Every trial patient had relapsed after autologous stem cell transplantation, and cohorts A, B and C differed in prior brentuximab vedotin exposure. Preparation of the library involved the immunoSEQ multiplex PCR assay. TCRdb retrieved this table from immuneACCESS and kept in-frame rearrangements only. Not all clones are present; in checked studies, unresolved V genes account for under half, and no reason is known for the remainder. Present in this sample are 50,000 or so clones, around nine tenths of which were seen just once. In total, the top ten clones hold 6% to 7.5% of the sample. Sequences were derived from peripheral blood mononuclear cells (PBMCs), sampled before the fourth cycle of nivolumab. All receptors come from a human donor with classical Hodgkin lymphoma.

The chain uses TRBV2 and TRBJ2-3, with TRBD2 matching 8 bases. Germline-derived CDR1 and CDR2 are SNHLY and FYNNEI. The CDR3 runs 15 residues. V shed 10 bases and J 4 bases; nucleotides not matched to a gene: 13. CDR3 amino acids: CAIPPQGRGADTQYF. The CDR3 DNA reads as TGTGCCATCCCACCACAAGGGCGGGGGGCAGATACGCAGTATTTT.

The chain links TRBV6-5 to TRBJ1-2; D call uncertain. This CDR3 contains 13 residues. V was pared by 0 bases and J by 4 bases, with 6 bases between. The germline gives CDR1 MNHEY, CDR2 SVGAGI. CDR3 sequence (DNA): TGTGCCAGCAGTTACTCACGGGTCTATGGCTACACCTTC. Its protein product is CASSYSRVYGYTF.

The chain joins TRBV10-3 to TRBJ2-5; 7 bases map to TRBD1. The CDR3 is 13 amino acids. Germline CDR1 ENHRY, CDR2 SYGVKD. V dropped 7 bases and J dropped 1; count of bases not matched to a gene: 3. Written as DNA, the CDR3 is TGTGCCATCACAGGGGGACCCCAAGAGACCCAGTACTTC. This gives the protein CAITGGPQETQYF.

The gene calls are TRBV11-2 and TRBJ2-7; TRBD2 agrees at 7 bases. The CDR3 extends over 15 amino acids. V was pared by 7 bases and J by 0 bases, with 9 bases of the junction left unmatched. Looked up from germline, CDR1 is SGHAT and CDR2 is FQNNGV. In DNA form, the CDR3 reads TGTGCCAGCAAGAAACTAGCGCAGAGCTCCTACGAGCAGTACTTC. Translating it yields CASKKLAQSSYEQYF. The whole variable domain, filled in from reference TRBV11-2 and TRBJ2-7, reads EAGVAQSPRYKIIEKRQSVAFWCNPISGHATLYWYQQILGQGPKLLIQFQNNGVVDDSQLPKDRFSAERLKGVDSTLKIQPAKLEDSAVYLCASKKLAQSSYEQYFGPGTRLTVT.

This clone showed up just a few times. The V call is TRBV6-1, the J call TRBJ1-5; 11 bases agree with TRBD1. The germline gives CDR1 MNHNS, CDR2 SASEGT. Trimming cost V 5 bases and J 5 bases; bases outside gene matches: 5. The CDR3 runs to 15 residues. The CDR3 protein is CASSWTGGQDQPQHF. The CDR3 nucleotides read TGTGCCAGCAGTTGGACAGGGGGCCAGGATCAGCCCCAGCATTTT.

This chain joins TRBV19 and TRBJ1-6; perhaps TRBD1 as D (6 bases). V was shortened by 3 bases and J by 9 bases, with 15 bases between the two germline ends. Germline V gene data show CDR1 as LNHDA and CDR2 as SQIVND (reference sequence). The CDR3 spans 15 residues. CDR3 sequence (DNA): TGTGCCAGTAGTATCGGGAGGGGGTTACGTTCACCCCTCCACTTT. Translated: CASSIGRGLRSPLHF.

CDR3 DNA: TGTGCCAGCAGTTACTCGGGACTAGCGGGAGCAGAGACCCAGTACTTC. Amino acid sequence: CASSYSGLAGAETQYF. The J gene is TRBJ2-5, the V gene TRBV6-5; TRBD2 matches at 14 bases. V dropped 0 bases and J dropped 4; count of bases not matched to a gene: 1. CDR1 MNHEY and CDR2 SVGAGI come from the germline V gene. The length of the CDR3 is 16 residues.